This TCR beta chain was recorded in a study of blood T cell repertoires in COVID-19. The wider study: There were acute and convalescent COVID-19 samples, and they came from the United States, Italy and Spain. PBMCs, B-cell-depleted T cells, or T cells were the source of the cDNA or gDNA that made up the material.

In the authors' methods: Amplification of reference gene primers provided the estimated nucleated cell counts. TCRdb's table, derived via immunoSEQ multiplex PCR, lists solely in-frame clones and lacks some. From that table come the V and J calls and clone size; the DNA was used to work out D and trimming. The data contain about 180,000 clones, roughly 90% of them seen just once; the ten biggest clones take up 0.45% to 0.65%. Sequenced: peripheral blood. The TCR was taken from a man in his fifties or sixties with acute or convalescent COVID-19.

Here the CDR3 DNA reads TGTGCCAGCAGCTTAGCGACATTGAAGTATGGCTACACCTTC. Translation: CASSLATLKYGYTF. V usage is TRBV7-9 and J usage is TRBJ1-2, with D unclear. Germline CDR1 is SEHNR and CDR2 is FQNEAQ (reference sequence). This CDR3 region has 14 residues. Trimming took off 0 bases at V and 5 bases at J, with 10 bases between the two ends.